The text below deals with one T cell receptor beta chain. Its antigen is not known. This entry belongs to a study of cytomegalovirus exposure and HLA in healthy donors. Overall study results and limits: Owing to their indistinguishability, certain V segments, notably TRBV6-2 and TRBV6-3, were excluded. According to the study, 160 or so TCR beta chains were cytomegalovirus-associated.

Germline CDR1 and CDR2: SGHRS and YFSETQ. Trimming took 2 bases from V and 2 from J, leaving 13 bases between them. The CDR3 sequence is 15 residues long. With 60 Vbeta and 13 Jbeta primers, the PCR was carried out. Here immunoSEQ multiplex PCR was the method, and the copy in TCRdb shows in-frame clones only, minus some. The profile shows approximately 130,000 clones, about 79% of them singletons. The source material was PBMCs. The sequence was obtained from a man aged 50 to 59 in good health and CMV-seronegative. This sequence joins TRBV5-1 and TRBJ1-1; perhaps TRBD1 as D (6 bases). The CDR3 coding sequence is TGCGCCAGCAGCTTCATTAGACAGGACAACACTGAAGCTTTCTTT. Protein: CASSFIRQDNTEAFF. Drawing the rest from reference TRBV5-1 and TRBJ1-1, the complete variable domain is KAGVTQTPRYLIKTRGQQVTLSCSPISGHRSVSWYQQTPGQGLQFLFEYFSETQRNKGNFPGRFSGRQFSNSRSEMNVSTLELGDSALYLCASSFIRQDNTEAFFGQGTRLTVV.